This T cell receptor (beta chain) was identified during a study of neurological immune-mediated disorders. The CDR3 is 15 amino acids. V lost 4 bases and J lost 9, with 16 bases in between. From 15-18 subjects, each sequencing run yielded over 170 million TCR-beta sequences. A single record per CDR3 protein comes from TCRdb applying MiXCR to the 5' RACE reads. The data contain about 50,000 distinct CDR3 sequences, over 9% of them singletons. At least ten counts were recorded for this clonotype. This TCR was recovered from a man in his 70s with HTLV-1-associated myelopathy (HAM/TSP). The source material was PBMCs. The V and J genes are TRBV12-3 or TRBV12-4 and TRBJ1-6, with TRBD1 as a possible D gene (6 bases). In DNA form, the CDR3 reads TGTGCCAGCAGTTGGACAGCCCTATGGGGTTCACCCCTCCACTTT. Encoded protein: CASSWTALWGSPLHF.